These 14 T cell receptor beta chains were sequenced from one sample in a study of cytomegalovirus exposure and HLA in healthy donors. Primers included in the PCR were 60 Vbeta and 13 Jbeta primers. Method: immunoSEQ multiplex PCR; TCRdb's copy keeps in-frame clones and lacks some. This sample has 90,000 to 130,000 clones, with 79% found just once. Material: PBMCs. The receptors here all came from a woman between 18 and 29 years old in good health and CMV-seropositive.

The chain couples TRBV5-4 to TRBJ2-7; TRBD1 is a possible D gene (5 bases). The germline V gene encodes CDR1 SGHNT and CDR2 YYREEE (reference sequence). V lost 0 bases and J lost 0, with 7 bases in between. The CDR3 consists of 14 residues. Here the CDR3 reads CASSLGDSSYEQYF. The CDR3 nucleotides are TGTGCCAGCAGCTTGGGTGACAGCTCCTACGAGCAGTACTTC.

This clone has a handful of counts. This chain joins TRBV5-1 and TRBJ1-1; tentatively, D is TRBD1 (5 bases). CDR1 is SGHRS and CDR2 is YFSETQ in the germline V gene. CDR3 length: 13 residues. Trimming cost V 0 bases and J 6 bases, with 9 bases left between them. The CDR3 sequence is CASSLAREAEAFF. CDR3 DNA sequence: TGCGCCAGCAGCTTGGCCAGGGAGGCTGAAGCTTTCTTT.

This chain connects TRBV4-1 to TRBJ1-4, with no clear D. V lost 0 bases to trimming and J lost 6 bases, with 5 bases between them. The germline gives CDR1 MGHRA, CDR2 YSYEKL. CDR3 length equals 13 residues. CDR3 sequence (DNA): TGCGCCAGCAGCCAAGATTATGATGAAAAACTGTTTTTT. This gives the protein CASSQDYDEKLFF.

V and J are TRBV30 and TRBJ2-5, with 8 bases matching TRBD1. The CDR3 loop spans 13 amino acids. Trimming cost V 0 bases and J 3 bases; bases outside gene matches: 0. Germline V lookup: CDR1 GTSNPN, CDR2 SVGIG (reference sequence). This chain's CDR3 is CAWSVDREETQYF. The DNA of the CDR3 is TGTGCCTGGAGTGTGGACAGGGAAGAGACCCAGTACTTC.

This chain joins TRBV2 and TRBJ1-1, with TRBD1 matching over 8 bases. Trimming removed 4 bases from V and 7 bases from J; junction bases left unmatched: 2. This CDR3 has 12 residues. CDR1 is SNHLY, CDR2 FYNNEI, per germline. CDR3 sequence: CASSGTGIEAFF. The CDR3 DNA follows: TGTGCCAGCAGTGGGACAGGGATTGAAGCTTTCTTT.

V usage is TRBV19 and J usage is TRBJ1-1; a possible D gene is TRBD1 (5 bases). Trimming took off 6 bases at V and 5 bases at J, with 16 bases between the two ends. This CDR3 region has 14 residues. Per the germline V gene, CDR1 is LNHDA and CDR2 is SQIVND (reference sequence). The CDR3 nucleotides are TGTGCCAGTAGAAAGTCGGCAGGGAATACTGAAGCTTTCTTT. Amino acids: CASRKSAGNTEAFF.

The chain couples TRBV28 to TRBJ2-7, with TRBD2 identical over 12 bases. The CDR3 extends over 16 amino acids. The germline gives CDR1 MDHEN, CDR2 SYDVKM. Germline trimming cut 3 bases from V and 6 bases from J; bases unmatched to any gene: 9. This CDR3 reads CASSFRLAGVSAEQYF. In DNA form, the CDR3 reads TGTGCCAGCAGTTTTCGACTAGCGGGAGTTTCAGCCGAGCAGTACTTC.

The chain has TRBV9 and TRBJ2-7; TRBD1 aligns across 11 bases. The CDR3 is 14 amino acids. The V gene end was trimmed by 4 bases and the J gene end by 4 bases; junction bases not matched to a gene: 4. Germline CDR1 SGDLS, CDR2 YYNGEE. CDR3: CASSTGQGAYEQYF. DNA for the CDR3: TGTGCCAGCAGCACAGGACAGGGGGCTTACGAGCAGTACTTC.

The chain uses TRBV7-3 and TRBJ2-5; 14 nucleotides agree with TRBD2. There are 15 residues in the CDR3. Germline values: CDR1 SGHTA, CDR2 FQGTGA. V shed 2 bases and J 4 bases; nucleotides not matched to a gene: 0. In nucleotides, the CDR3 is TGTGCCAGCAGCTTAGGGACTAGCGGGAGAGAGACCCAGTACTTC. It translates to CASSLGTSGRETQYF.

The CDR3 protein is CASTTQVQETQYF. The CDR3 DNA reads as TGTGCCAGCACCACACAGGTGCAAGAGACCCAGTACTTC. This chain links TRBV7-6 with TRBJ2-5, with D maybe TRBD1 (5 bases). The length of the CDR3 is 13 residues. The germline V gene encodes CDR1 SGHVS and CDR2 FNYEAQ. Trimming stripped 7 bases from V and 2 bases from J, with 11 bases between.

This clone appeared a single time. The rearrangement joins TRBV18 to TRBJ1-2; 9 nucleotides match TRBD1. In germline, CDR1 is KGHSH, CDR2 LQKENI. With V trimmed by 2 bases and J by 0 bases, 4 bases remained unmatched. CDR3 size: 16 residues. DNA of the CDR3: TGTGCCAGCTCACCAGGGACAGGGATAACTAACTATGGCTACACCTTC. Its translation is CASSPGTGITNYGYTF.

This sequence joins TRBV20-1 and TRBJ1-1, with a possible D match to TRBD1 (6 bases). V shed 8 bases and J shed 5 bases, with 9 bases lying between them. The CDR3 has 10 residues. Germline V gene lookup returns CDR1 DFQATT and CDR2 SNEGSKA (reference sequence). CDR3 protein: CSPGETEAFF. Here the CDR3 DNA reads TGCAGTCCAGGGGAAACTGAAGCTTTCTTT.

J is TRBJ2-7 and V is TRBV7-9; 11 bases match TRBD1. Per the germline V gene, CDR1 is SEHNR and CDR2 is FQNEAQ (reference sequence). With V trimmed by 4 bases and J by 5 bases, 10 bases remained unmatched. This CDR3 region has 16 residues. CDR3 sequence reads: CASSSTPGQGVDEQYF. CDR3 bases: TGTGCCAGCAGCTCCACCCCGGGACAGGGGGTCGACGAGCAGTACTTC.

This clone was observed a handful of times. The chain employs TRBV11-3 and TRBJ2-3; 8 bases map to TRBD1. The V and J ends lost 5 bases and 5 bases, in that order; junction bases with no gene match: 9. The length of the CDR3 is 15 residues. Germline V gene data show CDR1 as SGHNT and CDR2 as YENEEA. Written as DNA, the CDR3 is TGTGCCAGCAGCCAACGACAGGGGTCCGGAGATACGCAGTATTTT. Translating gives CASSQRQGSGDTQYF.